A selection of T cell receptor beta chains follows, all from one sample in a study of shared clonotypes between healthy human individuals. The repertoire was sequenced with immunoSEQ multiplex PCR; TCRdb's copy has only in-frame clones and lacks some. The table records around 510,000 clones, around 95% of them present only once. Specimen: naive CD4+ T cells sorted from blood. Receptor source: a woman in her twenties or thirties in good health. The CDR3 runs from the conserved cysteine through the conserved F or W. Fields, in order: D gene, V gene, J gene, clone size, CDR3 length, CDR3 DNA, CDR3 protein. D genes are given only for firm matches. A clone size is listed for some rows: how often the clone was seen (once, few, many), or a class if it is expanded.

TRBD1	TRBV5-8	TRBJ1-4	-	15	TGTGCCAGCAGAGGGGGGACAGGACCTAATGAAAAACTGTTTTTT	CASRGGTGPNEKLFF
-	TRBV2	TRBJ2-7	-	18	TGTGCCAGCATACTTACCTCTAGCCGCTCTTTGTACTCCTACGAGCAGTACTTC	CASILTSSRSLYSYEQYF
-	TRBV5-1	TRBJ2-2	-	16	TGCGCCAGCAGCCCCGGGACCTCTACGGGAACCGGGGAGCTGTTTTTT	CASSPGTSTGTGELFF
-	TRBV6-1	TRBJ2-1	-	17	TGTGCCAGCAGTGAAGCGCTTCTCTCGGACGAGGTATTTGAGCAGTTCTTC	CASSEALLSDEVFEQFF
-	TRBV28	TRBJ2-2	-	15	TGTGCCAGCAGTTTAAGTAGGGGTTGGGCCGGGGAGCTGTTTTTT	CASSLSRGWAGELFF
-	TRBV18	TRBJ1-4	-	14	TGTGCCAGCTCACCAAGAACAGGCGTAGGGAAACTGTTTTTT	CASSPRTGVGKLFF
-	TRBV28	TRBJ2-7	-	13	TGTGCCAGCGCCCGACGAAACTCCTACGAGCAGTACTTC	CASARRNSYEQYF
TRBD1	TRBV4-1	TRBJ1-2	-	15	TGCGCCAGCAGCCAAGATTGGCCAGGGGGTACTGGCTACACCTTC	CASSQDWPGGTGYTF
-	TRBV28	TRBJ1-6	-	14	TGTGCCAGCAGTGAAGGCTTGGGGGGTTCACCCCTCCACTTT	CASSEGLGGSPLHF
-	TRBV27	TRBJ1-5	-	15	TGTGCCAGCCGTCGGCAGAGGTATAGCAATCAGCCCCAGCATTTT	CASRRQRYSNQPQHF
-	TRBV19	TRBJ1-3	-	16	TGTGCCAGTAGTATAAACCGGCCTAAAGGTGGAAACACCATATATTTT	CASSINRPKGGNTIYF
TRBD2	TRBV30	TRBJ2-5	once	16	TGTGCCTGGAGTCTCGGACTAGCGGGAGTACGGGAGACCCAGTACTTC	CAWSLGLAGVRETQYF
-	TRBV10-3	TRBJ2-1	-	16	TGTGCCATCAGCAATCCGGGTCGCCTCGACTACAATGAGCAGTTCTTC	CAISNPGRLDYNEQFF
-	TRBV11-2	TRBJ2-3	-	15	TGTGCCAGCAGCTTAGTAGATAGCCGTCCCGGGACGCAGTATTTT	CASSLVDSRPGTQYF
-	TRBV23-1	TRBJ1-1	-	16	TGCGCCAGCAGTCAAGACGACGGGGGATTGCGGACTGAAGCTTTCTTT	CASSQDDGGLRTEAFF
-	TRBV5-1	TRBJ1-1	-	15	TGCGCCAGCAGCTTGAGGACGGGCGTGAACACTGAAGCTTTCTTT	CASSLRTGVNTEAFF
-	TRBV6-1	TRBJ1-4	-	13	TGTGCCAGCAGTGAAGGAGTAGGCGGAAAACTGTTTTTT	CASSEGVGGKLFF
-	TRBV28	TRBJ2-5	-	12	TGTGCCAGCAGCAAGGAGCAAGAGACCCAGTACTTC	CASSKEQETQYF
-	TRBV30	TRBJ1-1	-	13	TGTGCCTGGAGTGTATCTCCGAACACTGAAGCTTTCTTT	CAWSVSPNTEAFF
-	TRBV18	TRBJ1-5	-	15	TGTGCCAGCTCACCATCCCAGAATAGCAATCAGCCCCAGCATTTT	CASSPSQNSNQPQHF
-	TRBV6-5	TRBJ1-2	-	13	TGTGCCAGCAGTTACTCCGGGGGAAGTGGCTACACCTTC	CASSYSGGSGYTF
-	TRBV6-6	TRBJ1-1	-	14	TGTGCCAGCAGCACCGACCAGGGTCTGGGCGAAGCTTTCTTT	CASSTDQGLGEAFF
TRBD2	TRBV14	TRBJ2-5	-	19	TGTGCCCCCAGGCCTTCTACACCCTGGACTAGCGGGAGTCGAGAGACCCAGTACTTC	CAPRPSTPWTSGSRETQYF
-	TRBV28	TRBJ2-4	once	17	TGTGCCAGCAGTTTGTCTAGGGGGTGGGGAGCCAAAAACATTCAGTACTTC	CASSLSRGWGAKNIQYF
-	TRBV28	TRBJ2-5	-	14	TGTGCCAGCAGTTTATCAGGGGGGGAAGAGACCCAGTACTTC	CASSLSGGEETQYF
TRBD2	TRBV5-1	TRBJ2-5	-	14	TGCGCCAGCAGCCCGACCGGGAGGGAAGAGACCCAGTACTTC	CASSPTGREETQYF
-	TRBV6-1	TRBJ2-7	once	13	TGTGCCAGCAGTGTGACAGCCTTCTACGAGCAGTACTTC	CASSVTAFYEQYF
-	TRBV18	TRBJ2-5	-	13	TGTGCCAGCTCACCGTCCAACCAAGAGACCCAGTACTTC	CASSPSNQETQYF
TRBD1	TRBV5-6	TRBJ2-1	-	15	TGTGCCAGCAGCTTACGAGACAGGGGGTACAATGAGCAGTTCTTC	CASSLRDRGYNEQFF
TRBD1	TRBV5-1	TRBJ2-6	-	18	TGCGCCAGCAGCCTACGGGGACAGGGGGCCTCTGGGGCCAACGTCCTGACTTTC	CASSLRGQGASGANVLTF
TRBD2	TRBV11-2	TRBJ2-3	-	16	TGTGCCAGCAGCTCGCTTACTAGCGGGGGGGAGGATACGCAGTATTTT	CASSSLTSGGEDTQYF
-	TRBV28	TRBJ1-2	-	14	TGTGCCAGCAGTCCACACTACAGGGATAATGGCTACACCTTC	CASSPHYRDNGYTF
-	TRBV5-6	TRBJ2-3	once	13	TGTGCCAGCAGCTTGGTCAGCACAGATACGCAGTATTTT	CASSLVSTDTQYF
TRBD1	TRBV2	TRBJ1-2	few	13	TGTGCCACCACCGGGACAGGGTCATATGGCTACACCTTC	CATTGTGSYGYTF
-	TRBV6-6	TRBJ1-5	-	14	TGTGCCAGCAGTTACGGGGCAGGGTCTCAGCCCCAGCATTTT	CASSYGAGSQPQHF
TRBD2	TRBV18	TRBJ2-3	-	17	TGTGCCAGCTCAACCACGGGAGTAGCGGGAGCGGGAGATACGCAGTATTTT	CASSTTGVAGAGDTQYF
TRBD2	TRBV2	TRBJ2-7	-	15	TGTGCCAGCAGGGAAGGGACTAGCGGGACCTACGAGCAGTACTTC	CASREGTSGTYEQYF
TRBD2	TRBV28	TRBJ2-3	-	16	TGTGCCAGCATTCCACTCTCTAGCGGGAGTGGGGATACGCAGTATTTT	CASIPLSSGSGDTQYF
-	TRBV5-1	TRBJ1-1	once	15	TGCGCCAGCAGCTCGGGGGCGGGACGTATCACTGAAGCTTTCTTT	CASSSGAGRITEAFF
-	TRBV5-1	TRBJ2-1	-	13	TGCGCCAGCAGCTGGCACGATCCAAATGAGCAGTTCTTC	CASSWHDPNEQFF
-	TRBV27	TRBJ2-2	-	16	TGTGCCAGCAGAGGCTTCCGGGAAGGGAGGACCGGGGAGCTGTTTTTT	CASRGFREGRTGELFF
-	TRBV5-1	TRBJ2-3	-	14	TGCGCCAGCAGCTTGACGGCAGGCACAGATACGCAGTATTTT	CASSLTAGTDTQYF
TRBD1	TRBV6-6	TRBJ2-1	few	12	TGTGCCAGCAGGAAACAACAGGGGAAGCAGTTCTTC	CASRKQQGKQFF
TRBD1	TRBV6-1	TRBJ2-1	-	14	TGTGCCAGCAGTGAAGGACAGGGGTCTGGAAGTGCGTTCTTC	CASSEGQGSGSAFF
-	TRBV7-9	TRBJ2-7	-	16	TGTGCCAGCAGCCATAACCGGACTGGGTCCCGTAGGGAGCAGTACTTC	CASSHNRTGSRREQYF
TRBD1	TRBV27	TRBJ1-2	-	13	TGTGCCAGCAGTTCCTCAGGGGGTAATGGCTACACCTTC	CASSSSGGNGYTF
-	TRBV2	TRBJ2-1	-	13	TGTGCCAGCAGCGCAAATCAGGCAGGTGAGCAGTTCTTC	CASSANQAGEQFF
TRBD2	TRBV11-2	TRBJ2-1	-	15	TGTGCCAGCAGCCTGTCTGCGGGGGCCTACAATGAGCAGTTCTTC	CASSLSAGAYNEQFF
-	TRBV28	TRBJ2-7	-	15	TGTGCCAGCAGTTTGCATCCTCGGAGCTCCTACGAGCAGTACTTC	CASSLHPRSSYEQYF
TRBD2	TRBV12-5	TRBJ2-5	-	13	TGTGCTAGTGGTTTAGGACTAGCGAGGACCCAGTACTTC	CASGLGLARTQYF
TRBD2	TRBV2	TRBJ2-3	-	14	TGTGCCAGAGGACTAGCGGGACTCACAGATACGCAGTATTTT	CARGLAGLTDTQYF
-	TRBV19	TRBJ2-7	-	14	TGTGCCAGTAGTATGGGGGCGGTAGTGGACGAGCAGTACTTC	CASSMGAVVDEQYF
-	TRBV7-2	TRBJ2-5	-	15	TGTGCCAGCAGCAGCTGGAGCAGAGTTTTGGAGACCCAGTACTTC	CASSSWSRVLETQYF
-	TRBV15	TRBJ2-7	-	15	TGTGCCACCAGCAGTGGGAGACTACGAACCTACGAGCAGTACTTC	CATSSGRLRTYEQYF
-	TRBV7-2	TRBJ2-4	-	15	TGTGCCAGCAGCTACCCGACAGGAGCCAAAAACATTCAGTACTTC	CASSYPTGAKNIQYF